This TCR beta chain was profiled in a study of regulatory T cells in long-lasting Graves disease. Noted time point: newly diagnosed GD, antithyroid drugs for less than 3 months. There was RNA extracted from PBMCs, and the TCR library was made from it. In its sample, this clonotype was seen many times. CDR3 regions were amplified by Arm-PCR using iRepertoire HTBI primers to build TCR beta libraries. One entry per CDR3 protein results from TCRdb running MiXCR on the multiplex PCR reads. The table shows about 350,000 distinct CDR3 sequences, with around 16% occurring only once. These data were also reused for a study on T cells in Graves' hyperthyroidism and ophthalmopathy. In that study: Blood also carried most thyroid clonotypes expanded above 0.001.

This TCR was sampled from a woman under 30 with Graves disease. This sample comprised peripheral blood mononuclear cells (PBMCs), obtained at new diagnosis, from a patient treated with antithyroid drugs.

CDR3 protein: CASSLGDKNNEQFF. In DNA, the CDR3 is TGTGCCAGCAGCTTAGGGGACAAAAACAATGAGCAGTTCTTC. The chain links TRBV7-9 to TRBJ2-1, with D possibly being TRBD1 (6 bases). Trimming removed 1 base from V and 5 bases from J, with 9 bases in between. Germline CDR1 reads SEHNR; CDR2 reads FQNEAQ (reference sequence). The CDR3 spans 14 residues.